These T cell receptor beta chains were read from a single sample in a study of glioma-infiltrating T cells after dendritic cell vaccination. Profiled with immunoSEQ multiplex PCR; TCRdb holds only in-frame clones, not every one. The sample has some 110,000 clones, almost 90% seen once. Material: blood, obtained after dendritic cell vaccination. The receptor set was obtained from a human donor with glioblastoma. Both conserved end residues are part of each CDR3. The order of the fields is clone size, V gene, CDR3 length, CDR3 protein. Only some rows state a clone size, as once, few, many or a class for expanded clones.

NA,TRBV9,17,CASSVEGTSAFTDTQYF
NA,TRBV9,15,CASSVTSVSYNEQFF
NA,TRBV28,13,CASSLLDRGTAFF
NA,TRBV5-6,13,CASSFRQGEGYTF
NA,TRBV29-1,14,CSVRGDRGRETQYF
NA,TRBV7-2,14,CASSFRTSGREQYF
NA,TRBV6-5,15,CASSQRGFANEKLFF
NA,TRBV7-9,15,CASSLGLVDGGELFF
once,TRBV9,14,CASSVAPEQQPQHF
NA,TRBV2,16,CASSESVGSLILGYTF
NA,TRBV7-6,15,CASSLVPGGTDTQYF
NA,TRBV4-1,14,CASSQDRRGQGYTF
NA,TRBV7-6,12,CASSPTGKAAFF
NA,TRBV5-4,15,CASSKEGTTYSPLHF
NA,TRBV19,16,CASSIGADTRNTEAFF
NA,TRBV18,15,CASSRVRSSYNEQFF
NA,TRBV19,12,CASRSPGYEQYF
NA,TRBV10-1,13,CASSEARNTEAFF
NA,TRBV12-5,15,CASGGPSTGFYGYTF
NA,TRBV7-8,14,CASSLPAGAGGYTF
once,TRBV9,13,CASSLRGNAEAFF
once,TRBV5-1,12,CASSFQGREQYF
once,TRBV6-1,15,CASSQSVSSWETQYF
once,TRBV5-1,15,CASSFGLAGQDTQYF
NA,TRBV5-4,14,CASSKTGADYEQYF
NA,TRBV5-8,17,CASSGRGTGLSGNTIYF
NA,TRBV18,15,CASSPPSGARGELFF
NA,TRBV25-1,13,CASSEGGEDTQYF
NA,TRBV18,17,CASSPPQSTNSYNEQFF
once,TRBV2,14,CASKDLAGLYEQYF
NA,TRBV23-1,13,CAKEGVTNEKLFF
NA,TRBV19,15,CASRSSPYPPYEQYF
NA,TRBV10-3,13,CAISESTGDGYTF
NA,TRBV25-1,17,CASSEEDRFSSTDTQYF
few,TRBV6-6,13,CASRTGDGEKLFF
NA,TRBV6-5,16,CASSYGQGAHNSPLHF
NA,TRBV2,15,CASTRQGSSYNEQFF